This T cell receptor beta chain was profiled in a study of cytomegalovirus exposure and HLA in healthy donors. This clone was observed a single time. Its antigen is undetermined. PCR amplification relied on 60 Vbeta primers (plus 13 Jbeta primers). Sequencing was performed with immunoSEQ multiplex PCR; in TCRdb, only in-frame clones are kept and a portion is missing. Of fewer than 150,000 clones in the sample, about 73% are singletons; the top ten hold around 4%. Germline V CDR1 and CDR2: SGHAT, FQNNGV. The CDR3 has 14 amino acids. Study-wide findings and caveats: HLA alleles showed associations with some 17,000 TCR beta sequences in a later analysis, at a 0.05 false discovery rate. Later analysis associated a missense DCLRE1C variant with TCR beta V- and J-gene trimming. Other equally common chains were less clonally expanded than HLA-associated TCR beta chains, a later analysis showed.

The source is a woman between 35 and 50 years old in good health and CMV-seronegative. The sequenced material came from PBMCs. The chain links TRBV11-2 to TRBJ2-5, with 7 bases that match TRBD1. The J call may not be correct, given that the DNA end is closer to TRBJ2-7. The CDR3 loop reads CASSLTQGEYEQYF. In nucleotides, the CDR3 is TGTGCCAGCAGCTTAACCCAGGGGGAATACGAGCAGTACTTC.